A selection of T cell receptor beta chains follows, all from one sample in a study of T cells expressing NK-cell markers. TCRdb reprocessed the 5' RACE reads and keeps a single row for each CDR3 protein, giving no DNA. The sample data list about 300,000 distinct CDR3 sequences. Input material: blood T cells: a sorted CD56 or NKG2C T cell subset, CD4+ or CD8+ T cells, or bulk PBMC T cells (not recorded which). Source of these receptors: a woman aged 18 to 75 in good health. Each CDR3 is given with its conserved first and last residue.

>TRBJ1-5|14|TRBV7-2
CASSLSPNNQPQHF
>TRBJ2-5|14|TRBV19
CASSSYREVETQYF
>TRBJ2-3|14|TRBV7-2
CASSFYSGTDTQYF
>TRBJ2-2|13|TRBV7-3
CASSLWEAGELFF
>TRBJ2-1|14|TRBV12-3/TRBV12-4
CASAPGGQYNEQFF
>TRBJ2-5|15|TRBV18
CASSPGQNLQETQYF
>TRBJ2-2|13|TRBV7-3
CASSIQNTGELFF
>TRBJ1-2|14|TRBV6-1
CASSAITILYGYTF
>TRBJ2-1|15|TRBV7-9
CASSVARQGNNEQFF
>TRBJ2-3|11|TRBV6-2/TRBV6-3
CASSYLDTQYF